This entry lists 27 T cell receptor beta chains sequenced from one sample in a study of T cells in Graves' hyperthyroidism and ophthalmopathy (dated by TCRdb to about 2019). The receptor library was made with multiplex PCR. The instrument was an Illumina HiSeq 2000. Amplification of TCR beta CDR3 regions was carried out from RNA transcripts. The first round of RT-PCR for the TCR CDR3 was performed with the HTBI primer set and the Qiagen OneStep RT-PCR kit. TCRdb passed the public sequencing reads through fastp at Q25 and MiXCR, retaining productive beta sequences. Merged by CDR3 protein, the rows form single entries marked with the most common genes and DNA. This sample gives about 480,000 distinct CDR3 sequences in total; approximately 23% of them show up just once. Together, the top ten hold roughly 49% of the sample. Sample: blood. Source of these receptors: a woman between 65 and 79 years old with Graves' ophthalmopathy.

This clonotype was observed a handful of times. The CDR3 nucleotides are TGTGCCAGCAGTCAGACTAGCGGGAGAGGGAATGAGCAGTTCTTC. This gives the protein CASSQTSGRGNEQFF. This chain connects TRBV3-1 to TRBJ2-1; 12 positions match TRBD2. Germline CDR1 LGHDT, CDR2 YNNKEL (reference sequence). Germline trimming cut 6 bases from V and 7 bases from J; bases unmatched to any gene: 7. The CDR3 contains 15 residues.

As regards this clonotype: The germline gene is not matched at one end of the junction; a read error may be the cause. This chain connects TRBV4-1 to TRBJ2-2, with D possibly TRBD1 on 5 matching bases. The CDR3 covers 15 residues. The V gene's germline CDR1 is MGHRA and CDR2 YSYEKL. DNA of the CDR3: TGTGCCAGCAGCCAGACAGTTAGTAACACCGGGGAGCTGTTTTTT. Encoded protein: CASSQTVSNTGELFF.

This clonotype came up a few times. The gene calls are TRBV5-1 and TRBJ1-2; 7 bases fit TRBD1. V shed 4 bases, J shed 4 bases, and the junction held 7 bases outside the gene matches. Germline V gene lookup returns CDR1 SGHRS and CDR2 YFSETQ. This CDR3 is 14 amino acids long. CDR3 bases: TGCGCCAGCAGCCGGGAGGGACAGTCCTATGGCTACACCTTC. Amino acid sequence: CASSREGQSYGYTF.

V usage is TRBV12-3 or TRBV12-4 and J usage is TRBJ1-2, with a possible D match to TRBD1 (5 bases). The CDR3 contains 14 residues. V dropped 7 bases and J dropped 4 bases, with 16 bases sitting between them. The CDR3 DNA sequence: TGTGCCAGCAATAAAGGGGCGCTTGGCTATGGCTACACCTTC. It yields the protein CASNKGALGYGYTF.

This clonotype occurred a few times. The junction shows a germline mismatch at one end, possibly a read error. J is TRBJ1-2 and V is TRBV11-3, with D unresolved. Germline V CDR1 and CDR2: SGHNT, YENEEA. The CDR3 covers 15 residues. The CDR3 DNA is TGTGCCAGCAGTTTAGCGGCGTGGGTCGGCTATGGCTACACCTTC. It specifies CASSLAAWVGYGYTF.

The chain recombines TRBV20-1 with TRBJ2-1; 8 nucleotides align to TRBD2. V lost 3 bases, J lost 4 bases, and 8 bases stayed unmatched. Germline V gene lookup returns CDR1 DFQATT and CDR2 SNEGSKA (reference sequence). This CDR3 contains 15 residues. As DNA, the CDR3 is TGCAGTGCTAGTGAGTCTAGCGGGCTTTACAATGAGCAGTTCTTC. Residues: CSASESSGLYNEQFF.

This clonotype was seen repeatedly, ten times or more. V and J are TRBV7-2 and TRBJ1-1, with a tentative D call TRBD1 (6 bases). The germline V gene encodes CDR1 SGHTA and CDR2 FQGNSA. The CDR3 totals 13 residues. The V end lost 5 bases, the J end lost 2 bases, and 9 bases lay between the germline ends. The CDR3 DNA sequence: TGTGCCAGCAGCGGGACACCCAACACTGAAGCTTTCTTT. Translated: CASSGTPNTEAFF.

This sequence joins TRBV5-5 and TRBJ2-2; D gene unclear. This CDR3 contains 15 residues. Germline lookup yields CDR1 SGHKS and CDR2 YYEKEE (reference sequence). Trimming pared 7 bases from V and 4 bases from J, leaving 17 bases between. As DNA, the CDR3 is TGTGCCAGCGGTGTCGGCAGGTTTCCCACCGGGGAGCTGTTTTTT. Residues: CASGVGRFPTGELFF.

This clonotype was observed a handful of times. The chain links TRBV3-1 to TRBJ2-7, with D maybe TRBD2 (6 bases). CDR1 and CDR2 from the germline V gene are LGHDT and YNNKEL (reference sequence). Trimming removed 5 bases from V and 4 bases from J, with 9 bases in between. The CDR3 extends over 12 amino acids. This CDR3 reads CASSAGSYEQYF. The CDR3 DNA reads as TGTGCCAGCAGCGCGGGATCGTACGAGCAGTACTTC.

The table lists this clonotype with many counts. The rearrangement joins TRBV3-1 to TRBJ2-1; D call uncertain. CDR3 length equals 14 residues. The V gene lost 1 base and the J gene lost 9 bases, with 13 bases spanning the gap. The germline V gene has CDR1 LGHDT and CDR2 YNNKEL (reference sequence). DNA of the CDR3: TGTGCCAGCAGCCAAGGAGGTGGGGTTAGTGAGCAGTTCTTC. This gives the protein CASSQGGGVSEQFF.

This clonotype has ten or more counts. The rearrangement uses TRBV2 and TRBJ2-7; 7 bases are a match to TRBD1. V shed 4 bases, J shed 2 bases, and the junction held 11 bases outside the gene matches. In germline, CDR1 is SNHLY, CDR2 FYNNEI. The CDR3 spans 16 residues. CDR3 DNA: TGTGCCAGCAGTGTAACCCCCGGGGACAGTCCCTACGAGCAGTACTTC. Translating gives CASSVTPGDSPYEQYF.

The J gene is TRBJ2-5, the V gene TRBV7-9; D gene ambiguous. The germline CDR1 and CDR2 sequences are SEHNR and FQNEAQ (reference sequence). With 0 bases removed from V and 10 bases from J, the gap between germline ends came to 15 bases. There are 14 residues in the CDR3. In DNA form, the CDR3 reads TGTGCCAGCAGCTTAGCAGTGGCTAAGAAGAACCAGTACTTC. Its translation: CASSLAVAKKNQYF.

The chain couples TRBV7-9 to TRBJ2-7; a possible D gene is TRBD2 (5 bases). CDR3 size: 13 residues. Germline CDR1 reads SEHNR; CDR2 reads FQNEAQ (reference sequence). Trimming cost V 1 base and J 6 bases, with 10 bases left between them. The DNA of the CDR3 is TGTGCCAGCAGCTTAGAAGGTGGACTCGAGCAGTACTTC. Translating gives CASSLEGGLEQYF. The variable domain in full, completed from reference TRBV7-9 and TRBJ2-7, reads DTGVSQNPRHKITKRGQNVTFRCDPISEHNRLYWYRQTLGQGPEFLTYFQNEAQLEKSRLLSDRFSAERPKGSFSTLEIQRTEQGDSAMYLCASSLEGGLEQYFGPGTRLTVT.

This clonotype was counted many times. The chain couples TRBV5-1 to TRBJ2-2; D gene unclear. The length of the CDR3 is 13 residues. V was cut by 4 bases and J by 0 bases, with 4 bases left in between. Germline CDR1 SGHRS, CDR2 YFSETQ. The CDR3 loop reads CASSPSNTGELFF. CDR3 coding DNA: TGCGCCAGCAGCCCCTCGAACACCGGGGAGCTGTTTTTT. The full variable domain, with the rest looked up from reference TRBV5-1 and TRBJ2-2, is KAGVTQTPRYLIKTRGQQVTLSCSPISGHRSVSWYQQTPGQGLQFLFEYFSETQRNKGNFPGRFSGRQFSNSRSEMNVSTLELGDSALYLCASSPSNTGELFFGEGSRLTVL.

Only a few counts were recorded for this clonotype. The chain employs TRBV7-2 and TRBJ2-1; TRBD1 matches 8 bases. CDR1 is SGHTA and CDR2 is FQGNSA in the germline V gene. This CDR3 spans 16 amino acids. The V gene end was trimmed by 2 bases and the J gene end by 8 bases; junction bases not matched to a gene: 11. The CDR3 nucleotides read TGTGCCAGCAGCTTAAGAACAACAGGGGGGAATGATGAGCAGTTCTTC. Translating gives CASSLRTTGGNDEQFF.

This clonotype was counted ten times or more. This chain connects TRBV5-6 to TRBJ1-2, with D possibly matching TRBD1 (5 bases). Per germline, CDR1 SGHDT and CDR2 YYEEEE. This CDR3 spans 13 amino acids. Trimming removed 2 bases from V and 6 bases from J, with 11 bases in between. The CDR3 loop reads CASSFWGEHGYTF. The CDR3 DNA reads TGTGCCAGCAGCTTTTGGGGGGAACATGGCTACACCTTC. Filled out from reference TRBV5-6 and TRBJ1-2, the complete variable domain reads DAGVTQSPTHLIKTRGQQVTLRCSPKSGHDTVSWYQQALGQGPQFIFQYYEEEERQRGNFPDRFSGHQFPNYSSELNVNALLLGDSALYLCASSFWGEHGYTFGSGTRLTVV.

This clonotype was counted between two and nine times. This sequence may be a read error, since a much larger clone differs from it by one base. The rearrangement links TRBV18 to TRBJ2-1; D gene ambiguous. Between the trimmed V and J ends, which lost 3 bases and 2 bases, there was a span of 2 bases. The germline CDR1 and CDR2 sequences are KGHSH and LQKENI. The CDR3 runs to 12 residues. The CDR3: CASSPAYNEQFF. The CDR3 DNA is TGTGCCAGCTCACCGGCCTACAATGAGCAGTTCTTC.

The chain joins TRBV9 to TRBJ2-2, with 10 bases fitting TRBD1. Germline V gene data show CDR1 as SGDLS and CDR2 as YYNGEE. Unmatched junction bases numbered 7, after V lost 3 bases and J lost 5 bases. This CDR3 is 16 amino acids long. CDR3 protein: CASSEMGQGLTGELFF. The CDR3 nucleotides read TGTGCCAGCAGCGAGATGGGACAGGGGTTAACCGGGGAGCTGTTTTTT.

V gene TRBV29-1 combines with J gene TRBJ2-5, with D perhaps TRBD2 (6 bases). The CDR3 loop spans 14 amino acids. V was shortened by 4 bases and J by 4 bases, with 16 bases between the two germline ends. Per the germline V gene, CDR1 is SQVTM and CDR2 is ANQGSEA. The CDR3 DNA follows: TGCAGCGTTGCCTACGGCGGGAACTCAGAGACCCAGTACTTC. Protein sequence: CSVAYGGNSETQYF. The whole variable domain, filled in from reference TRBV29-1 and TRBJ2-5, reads SAVISQKPSRDICQRGTSLTIQCQVDSQVTMMFWYRQQPGQSLTLIATANQGSEATYESGFVIDKFPISRPNLTFSTLTVSNMSPEDSSIYLCSVAYGGNSETQYFGPGTRLLVL.

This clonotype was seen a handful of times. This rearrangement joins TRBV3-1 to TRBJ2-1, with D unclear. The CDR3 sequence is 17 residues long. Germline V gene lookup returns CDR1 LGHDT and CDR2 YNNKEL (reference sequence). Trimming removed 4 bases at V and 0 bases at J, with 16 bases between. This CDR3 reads CASSPFSSFRSYNEQFF. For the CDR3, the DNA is TGTGCCAGCAGCCCCTTCAGCTCGTTCCGCTCCTACAATGAGCAGTTCTTC.

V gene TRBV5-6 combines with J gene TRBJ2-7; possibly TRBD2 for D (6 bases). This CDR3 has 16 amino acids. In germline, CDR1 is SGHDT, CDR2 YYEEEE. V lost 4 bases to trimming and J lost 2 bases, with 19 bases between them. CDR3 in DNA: TGTGCCAGCAGCCCTAACCCGGGACTTCTAACCTACGAGCAGTACTTC. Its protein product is CASSPNPGLLTYEQYF.

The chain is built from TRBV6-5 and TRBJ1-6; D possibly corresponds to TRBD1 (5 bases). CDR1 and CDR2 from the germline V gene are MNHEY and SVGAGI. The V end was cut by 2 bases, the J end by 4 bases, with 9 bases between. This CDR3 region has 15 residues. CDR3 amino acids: CASSYGAGYNSPLHF. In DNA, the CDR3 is TGTGCCAGCAGTTACGGGGCAGGGTATAATTCACCCCTCCACTTT.

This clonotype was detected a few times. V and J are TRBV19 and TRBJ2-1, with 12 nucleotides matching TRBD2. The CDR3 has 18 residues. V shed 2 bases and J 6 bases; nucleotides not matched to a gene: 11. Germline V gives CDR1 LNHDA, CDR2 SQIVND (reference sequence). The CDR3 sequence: CASSILLPRLAGVNEQFF. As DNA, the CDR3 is TGTGCCAGTAGTATACTCCTGCCCCGACTAGCGGGAGTCAATGAGCAGTTCTTC.

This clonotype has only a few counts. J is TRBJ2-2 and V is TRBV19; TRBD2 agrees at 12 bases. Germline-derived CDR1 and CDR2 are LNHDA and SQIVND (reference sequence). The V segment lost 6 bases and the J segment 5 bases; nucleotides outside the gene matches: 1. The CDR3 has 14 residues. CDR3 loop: CASRGLAGTGELFF. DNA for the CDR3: TGTGCCAGTAGAGGACTAGCGGGAACCGGGGAGCTGTTTTTT.

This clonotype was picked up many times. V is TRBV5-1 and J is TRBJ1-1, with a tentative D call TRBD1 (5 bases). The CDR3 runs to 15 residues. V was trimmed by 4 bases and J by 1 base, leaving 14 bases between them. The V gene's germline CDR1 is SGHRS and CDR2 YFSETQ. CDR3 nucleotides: TGCGCCAGCAGCGCCGGGACCGCGGGGAACACTGAAGCTTTCTTT. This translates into CASSAGTAGNTEAFF.

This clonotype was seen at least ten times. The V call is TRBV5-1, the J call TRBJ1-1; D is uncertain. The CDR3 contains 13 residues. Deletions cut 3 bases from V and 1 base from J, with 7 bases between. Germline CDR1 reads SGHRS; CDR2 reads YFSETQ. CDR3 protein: CASSSWGNTEAFF. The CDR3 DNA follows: TGCGCCAGCAGCTCCTGGGGGAACACTGAAGCTTTCTTT.

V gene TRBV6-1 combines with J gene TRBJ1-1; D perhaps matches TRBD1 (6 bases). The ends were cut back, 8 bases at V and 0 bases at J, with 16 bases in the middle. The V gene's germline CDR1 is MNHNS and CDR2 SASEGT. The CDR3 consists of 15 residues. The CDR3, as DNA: TGTGCCAGCTGGGTCACGGACAGAGTGAACACTGAAGCTTTCTTT. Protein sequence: CASWVTDRVNTEAFF.